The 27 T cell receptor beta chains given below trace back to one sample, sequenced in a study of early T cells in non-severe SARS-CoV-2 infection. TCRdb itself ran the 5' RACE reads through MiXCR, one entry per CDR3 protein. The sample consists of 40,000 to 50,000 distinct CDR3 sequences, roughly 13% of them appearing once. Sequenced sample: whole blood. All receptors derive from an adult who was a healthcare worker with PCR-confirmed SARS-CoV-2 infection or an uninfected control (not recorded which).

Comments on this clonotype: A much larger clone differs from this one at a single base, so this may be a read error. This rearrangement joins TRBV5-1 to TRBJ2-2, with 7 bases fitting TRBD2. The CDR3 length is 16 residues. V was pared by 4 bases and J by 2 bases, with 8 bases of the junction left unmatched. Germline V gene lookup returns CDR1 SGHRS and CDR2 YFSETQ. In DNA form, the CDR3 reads TGCGCCAGCAGCCGCGGACTAGTGATTAACACCGGGGAGCTGTTTTTT. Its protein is CASSRGLVINTGELFF.

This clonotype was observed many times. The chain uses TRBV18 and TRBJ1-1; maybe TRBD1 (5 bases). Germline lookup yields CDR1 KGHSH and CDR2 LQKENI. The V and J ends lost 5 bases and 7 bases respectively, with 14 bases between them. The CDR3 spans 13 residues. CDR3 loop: CASSMTEGFEAFF. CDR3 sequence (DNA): TGTGCCAGCTCAATGACAGAGGGGTTTGAAGCTTTCTTT. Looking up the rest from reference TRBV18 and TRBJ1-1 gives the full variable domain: NAGVMQNPRHLVRRRGQEARLRCSPMKGHSHVYWYRQLPEEGLKFMVYLQKENIIDESGMPKERFSAEFPKEGPSILRIQQVVRGDSAAYFCASSMTEGFEAFFGQGTRLTVV.

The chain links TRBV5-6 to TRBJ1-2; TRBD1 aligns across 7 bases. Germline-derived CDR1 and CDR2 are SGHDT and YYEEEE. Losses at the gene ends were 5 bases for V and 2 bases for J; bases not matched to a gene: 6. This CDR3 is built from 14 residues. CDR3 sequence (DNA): TGTGCCAGCAGTACAATACAGGGGAACTATGGCTACACCTTC. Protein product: CASSTIQGNYGYTF.

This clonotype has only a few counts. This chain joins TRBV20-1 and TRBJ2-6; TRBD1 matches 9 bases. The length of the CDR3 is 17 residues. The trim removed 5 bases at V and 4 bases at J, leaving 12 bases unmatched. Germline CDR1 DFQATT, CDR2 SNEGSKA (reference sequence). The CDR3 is CSAPYSGTGPGANVLTF. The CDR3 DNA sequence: TGCAGTGCTCCTTACTCCGGGACAGGGCCCGGGGCCAACGTCCTGACTTTC.

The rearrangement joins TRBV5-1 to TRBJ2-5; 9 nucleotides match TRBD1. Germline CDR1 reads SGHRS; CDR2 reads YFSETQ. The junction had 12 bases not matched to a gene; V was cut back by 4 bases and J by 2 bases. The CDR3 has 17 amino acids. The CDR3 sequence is CASSPTFGQGRQETQYF. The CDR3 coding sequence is TGCGCCAGCAGCCCAACGTTTGGACAGGGGCGGCAAGAGACCCAGTACTTC.

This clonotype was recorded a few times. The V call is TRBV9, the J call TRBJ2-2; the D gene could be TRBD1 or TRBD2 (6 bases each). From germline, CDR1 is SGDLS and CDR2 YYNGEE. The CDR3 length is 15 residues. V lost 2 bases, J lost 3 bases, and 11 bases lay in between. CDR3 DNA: TGTGCCAGCAGCGTCGGGGGACATGACACCGGGGAGCTGTTTTTT. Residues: CASSVGGHDTGELFF.

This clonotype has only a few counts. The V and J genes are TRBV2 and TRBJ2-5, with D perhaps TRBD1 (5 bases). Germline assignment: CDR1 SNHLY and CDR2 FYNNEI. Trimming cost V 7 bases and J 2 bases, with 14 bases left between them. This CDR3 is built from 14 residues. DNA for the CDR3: TGTGCCAGCATGTCGACAGCTACTCAAGAGACCCAGTACTTC. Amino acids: CASMSTATQETQYF.

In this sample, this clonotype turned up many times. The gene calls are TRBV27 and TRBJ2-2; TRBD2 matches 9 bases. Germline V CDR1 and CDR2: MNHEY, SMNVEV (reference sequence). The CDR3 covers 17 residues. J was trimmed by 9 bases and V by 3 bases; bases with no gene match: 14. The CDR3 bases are TGTGCCAGCAGTTTTTCCCGGGCTAGCGGGGAATTACGGGAGCTGTTTTTT. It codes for CASSFSRASGELRELFF.

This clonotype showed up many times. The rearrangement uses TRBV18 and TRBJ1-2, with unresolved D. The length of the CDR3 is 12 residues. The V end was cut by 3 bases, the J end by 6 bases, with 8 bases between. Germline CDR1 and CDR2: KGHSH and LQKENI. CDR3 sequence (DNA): TGTGCCAGCTCACCCCGGGCGGATGGCTACACCTTC. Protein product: CASSPRADGYTF.

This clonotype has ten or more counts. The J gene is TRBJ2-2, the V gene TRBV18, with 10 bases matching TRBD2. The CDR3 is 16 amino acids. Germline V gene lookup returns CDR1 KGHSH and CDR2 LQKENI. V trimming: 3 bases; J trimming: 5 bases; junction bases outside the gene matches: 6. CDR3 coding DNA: TGTGCCAGCTCACCTTTAGCGGGAGGTTCAACCGGGGAGCTGTTTTTT. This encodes CASSPLAGGSTGELFF.

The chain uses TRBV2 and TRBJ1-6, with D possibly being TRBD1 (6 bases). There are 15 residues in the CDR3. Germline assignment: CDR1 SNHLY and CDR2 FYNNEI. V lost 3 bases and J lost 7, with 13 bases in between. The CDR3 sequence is CASSDRGAGNSPLHF. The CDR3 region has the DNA TGTGCCAGCAGTGATAGGGGGGCAGGGAATTCACCCCTCCACTTT.

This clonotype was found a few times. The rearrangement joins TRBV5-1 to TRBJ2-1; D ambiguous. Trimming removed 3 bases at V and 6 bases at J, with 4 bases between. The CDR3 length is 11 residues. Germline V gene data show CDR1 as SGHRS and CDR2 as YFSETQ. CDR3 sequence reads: CASSSTNEQFF. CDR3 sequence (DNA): TGCGCCAGCAGCTCCACCAATGAGCAGTTCTTC. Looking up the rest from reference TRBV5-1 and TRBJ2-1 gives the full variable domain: KAGVTQTPRYLIKTRGQQVTLSCSPISGHRSVSWYQQTPGQGLQFLFEYFSETQRNKGNFPGRFSGRQFSNSRSEMNVSTLELGDSALYLCASSSTNEQFFGPGTRLTVL.

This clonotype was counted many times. For the CDR3, the DNA is TGCGCCAGCAGCCAAGGACAGGCTTTTGAAAAACTGTTTTTT. This sequence encodes CASSQGQAFEKLFF. V and J are TRBV4-1 and TRBJ1-4; a weak D match, TRBD1 (6 bases). Trimming took 1 base from V and 7 from J, leaving 10 bases between them. The CDR3 contains 14 residues. Germline V gene sequence: CDR1 MGHRA, CDR2 YSYEKL.

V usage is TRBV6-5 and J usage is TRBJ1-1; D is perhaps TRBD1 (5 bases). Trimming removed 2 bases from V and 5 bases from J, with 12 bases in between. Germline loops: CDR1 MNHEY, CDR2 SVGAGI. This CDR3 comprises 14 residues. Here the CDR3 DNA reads TGTGCCAGCAGTTACCAGGGCTTGTCGACTGAAGCTTTCTTT. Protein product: CASSYQGLSTEAFF.

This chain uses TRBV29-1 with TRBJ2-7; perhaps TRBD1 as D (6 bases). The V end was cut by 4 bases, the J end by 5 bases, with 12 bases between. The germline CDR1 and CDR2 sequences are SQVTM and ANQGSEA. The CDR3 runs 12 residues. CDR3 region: CSVANRDHEQYF. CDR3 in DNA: TGCAGCGTTGCTAACAGGGATCACGAGCAGTACTTC.

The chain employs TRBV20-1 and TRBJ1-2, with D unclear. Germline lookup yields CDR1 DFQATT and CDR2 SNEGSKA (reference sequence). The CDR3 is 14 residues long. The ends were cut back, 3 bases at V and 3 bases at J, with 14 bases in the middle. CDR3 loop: CSARLVRADYGYTF. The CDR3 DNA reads TGCAGTGCTAGGCTCGTGAGGGCGGACTATGGCTACACCTTC.

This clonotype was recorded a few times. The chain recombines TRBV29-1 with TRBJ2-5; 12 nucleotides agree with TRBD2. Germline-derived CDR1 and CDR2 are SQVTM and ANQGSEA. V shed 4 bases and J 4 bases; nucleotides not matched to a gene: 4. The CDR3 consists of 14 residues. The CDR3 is CSVVSLAGGETQYF. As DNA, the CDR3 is TGCAGCGTTGTGTCACTAGCGGGAGGAGAGACCCAGTACTTC.

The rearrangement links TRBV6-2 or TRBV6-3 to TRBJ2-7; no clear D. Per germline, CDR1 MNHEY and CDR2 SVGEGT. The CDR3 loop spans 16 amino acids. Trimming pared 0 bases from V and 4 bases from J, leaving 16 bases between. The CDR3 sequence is CASSYSPSRSSYEQYF. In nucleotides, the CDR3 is TGTGCCAGCAGTTACTCTCCCTCTCGGTCGTCTTACGAGCAGTACTTC.

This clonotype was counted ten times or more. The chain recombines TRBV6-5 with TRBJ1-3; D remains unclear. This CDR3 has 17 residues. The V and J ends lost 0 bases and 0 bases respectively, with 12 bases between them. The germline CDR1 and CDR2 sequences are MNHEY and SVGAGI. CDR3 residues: CASSYSDTPSSGNTIYF. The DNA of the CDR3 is TGTGCCAGCAGTTACTCAGACACACCGAGCTCTGGAAACACCATATATTTT.

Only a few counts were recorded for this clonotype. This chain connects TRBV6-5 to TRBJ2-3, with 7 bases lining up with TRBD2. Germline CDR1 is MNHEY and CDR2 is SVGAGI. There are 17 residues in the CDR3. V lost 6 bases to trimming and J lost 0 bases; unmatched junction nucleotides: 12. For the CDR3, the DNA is TGTGCCAGCAGCGTACATGGGCCTAGCGGAAGCACAGATACGCAGTATTTT. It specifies CASSVHGPSGSTDTQYF.

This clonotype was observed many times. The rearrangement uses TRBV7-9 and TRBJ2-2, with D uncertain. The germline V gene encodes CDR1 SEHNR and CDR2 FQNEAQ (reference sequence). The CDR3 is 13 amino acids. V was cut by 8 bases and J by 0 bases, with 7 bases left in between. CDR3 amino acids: CASRASNTGELFF. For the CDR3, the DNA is TGTGCCAGCCGCGCATCGAACACCGGGGAGCTGTTTTTT.

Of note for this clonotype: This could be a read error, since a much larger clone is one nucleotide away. DNA of the CDR3: TGTGCCAGCGACTCCAAGAGCATTTCTGGAAACACCATATATTTT. Residues: CASDSKSISGNTIYF. The chain carries TRBV7-9 and TRBJ1-3; D gene unclear. V shed 8 bases and J shed 1 base, with 15 bases lying between them. The CDR3 is 15 amino acids. CDR1 and CDR2 from the germline V gene are SEHNR and FQNEAQ (reference sequence).

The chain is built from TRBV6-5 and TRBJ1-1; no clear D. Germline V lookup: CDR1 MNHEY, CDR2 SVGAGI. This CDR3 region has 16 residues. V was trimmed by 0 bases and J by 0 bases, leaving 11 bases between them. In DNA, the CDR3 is TGTGCCAGCAGTTACTCATTAGGTGGGGTGAACACTGAAGCTTTCTTT. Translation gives CASSYSLGGVNTEAFF.

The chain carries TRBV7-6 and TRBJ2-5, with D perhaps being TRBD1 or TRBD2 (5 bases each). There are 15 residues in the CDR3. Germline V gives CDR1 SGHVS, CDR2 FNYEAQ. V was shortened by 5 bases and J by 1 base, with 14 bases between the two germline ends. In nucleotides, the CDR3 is TGTGCCAGCAGCCTAAGGGACCAATTCCAAGAGACCCAGTACTTC. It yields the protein CASSLRDQFQETQYF.

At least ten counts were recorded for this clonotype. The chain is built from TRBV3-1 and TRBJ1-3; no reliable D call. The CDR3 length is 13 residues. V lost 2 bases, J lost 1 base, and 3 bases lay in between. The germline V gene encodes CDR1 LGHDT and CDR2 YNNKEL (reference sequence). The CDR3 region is CASSQSSGNTIYF. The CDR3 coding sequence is TGTGCCAGCAGCCAAAGTTCTGGAAACACCATATATTTT.

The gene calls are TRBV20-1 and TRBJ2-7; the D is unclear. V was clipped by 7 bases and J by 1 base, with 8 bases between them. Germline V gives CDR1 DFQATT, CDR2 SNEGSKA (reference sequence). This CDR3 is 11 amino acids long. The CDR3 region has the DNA TGCAGTGGGGTACAGTCCTACGAGCAGTACTTC. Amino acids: CSGVQSYEQYF.

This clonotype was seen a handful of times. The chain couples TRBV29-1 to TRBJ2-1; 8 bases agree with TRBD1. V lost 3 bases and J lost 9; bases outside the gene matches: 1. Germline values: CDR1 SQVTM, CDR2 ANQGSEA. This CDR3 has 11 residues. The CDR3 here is CSVETGVEQFF. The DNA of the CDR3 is TGCAGCGTTGAGACAGGGGTTGAGCAGTTCTTC.